Reported below is one T cell receptor beta chain. Expressed TCRB transcripts were sequenced, since all the RNA that had been isolated was reverse transcribed. This table comes from immunoSEQ multiplex PCR, and its TCRdb copy is limited to in-frame clones, with some not included. The sample has some 410,000 clones; about 10% are singletons. Between the trimmed V and J ends, which lost 1 base and 9 bases, there was a span of 4 bases. This CDR3 is 11 amino acids long. Germline loops: CDR1 SGHNT, CDR2 YENEEA. This entry is derived from a study of beta chain features in type 1 diabetes. Source material: naive CD4+ T cells from blood. The clonotype comes from a woman between 18 and 29 years old in good health. This rearrangement joins TRBV11-3 to TRBJ2-1; D not certain. CDR3 sequence: CASSLGGEQFF. CDR3 nucleotides: TGTGCCAGCAGCTTAGGTGGTGAGCAGTTCTTC.